This record looks at one T cell receptor beta chain sequence and its context. Its antigen is not identified. The CDR3 runs to 15 residues. Unmatched junction bases numbered 12, after V lost 6 bases and J lost 7 bases. The source of the sample is a study of T cell responses to AZD1222 COVID-19 vaccine. Study summary: Second-dose schedules of about 4 or about 12 weeks were combined. Notes on the study in general: Donors, mostly white British, included more females; clonal diversity was possibly underestimated. Every sample of the repertoires postdated the peak T cell response. Per reports, nearly half of all spike-specific TCRs target regions that are unmutated in variants.

Sequencing used immunoSEQ multiplex PCR; TCRdb keeps in-frame clones, though not all of them. The sample comprises over 150,000 clones, around nine tenths of which are singletons, and approximately 1.4% rests with the top ten. Sequenced material: peripheral blood, taken on day 0 of AZD1222 vaccination. The source of this sequence is an adult in good health. The J gene is TRBJ1-5, the V gene TRBV23-1, with 7 bases lining up with TRBD1. TRBV23-1 is designated an ORF whose function remains uncertain. CDR3 region: CASRITKGARQPQHF. CDR3 sequence (DNA): TGCGCCAGCAGGATAACTAAGGGGGCGAGGCAGCCCCAGCATTTT.